This T cell receptor (beta chain) was documented in a study of identical twins. Whole-study findings and limits: Clonotypes of the beta chain that were abundant in cord blood carried fewer insertions (memory repertoires showed none).

The CDR3 is made up of 14 amino acids. Looked up from germline, CDR1 is SGHAT and CDR2 is FQNNGV. V lost 3 bases and J 3 bases, leaving 11 bases between the germline ends. About this clonotype itself: Its specificity is unknown.

TCRdb passed the 5' RACE reads through MiXCR, listing each CDR3 protein once. The sample lists around 230,000 distinct CDR3 sequences; 6.5% were seen once. The same data also went into a second study, on T cells expressing NK-cell markers. That work states: Just one sequenced donor of eight was HCMV-seronegative, while seven were seropositive. A range of about 1.0-8% of CD8+ T cells consisted of dominant NKG2C+ clonotypes in more than five donors. Once again these clonotypes came out on top in the CD3+CD56-NKG2C+ fraction of a few donors.

The gene calls are TRBV11-2 and TRBJ1-1, with TRBD1 as a possible D gene (6 bases). The sample comprised CD8+ T cells sorted from blood. The TCR sequence derives from a woman aged 18-29 years in good health. In DNA, the CDR3 is TGTGCCAGCAGCTTTGCAGGGGCCGACACTGAAGCTTTCTTT. Protein sequence: CASSFAGADTEAFF.